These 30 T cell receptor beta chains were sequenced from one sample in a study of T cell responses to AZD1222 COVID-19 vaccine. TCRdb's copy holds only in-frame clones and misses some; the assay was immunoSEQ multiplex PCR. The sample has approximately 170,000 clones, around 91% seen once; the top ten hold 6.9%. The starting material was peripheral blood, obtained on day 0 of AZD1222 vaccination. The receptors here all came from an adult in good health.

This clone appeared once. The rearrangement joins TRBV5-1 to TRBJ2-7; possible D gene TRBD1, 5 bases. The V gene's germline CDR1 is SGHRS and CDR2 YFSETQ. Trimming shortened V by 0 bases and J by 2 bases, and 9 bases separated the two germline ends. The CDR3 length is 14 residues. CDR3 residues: CASSLAGATYEQYF. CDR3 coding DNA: TGCGCCAGCAGCTTGGCTGGGGCTACCTACGAGCAGTACTTC.

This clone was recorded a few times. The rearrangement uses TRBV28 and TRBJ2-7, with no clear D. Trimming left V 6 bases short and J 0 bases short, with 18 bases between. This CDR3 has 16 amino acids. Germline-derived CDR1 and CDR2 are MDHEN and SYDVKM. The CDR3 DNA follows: TGTGCCAGCAGCCCCCGGTTGGTCGGTAGCTCCTACGAGCAGTACTTC. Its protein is CASSPRLVGSSYEQYF. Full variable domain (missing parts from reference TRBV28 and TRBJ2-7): DVKVTQSSRYLVKRTGEKVFLECVQDMDHENMFWYRQDPGLGLRLIYFSYDVKMKEKGDIPEGYSVSREKKERFSLILESASTNQTSMYLCASSPRLVGSSYEQYFGPGTRLTVT.

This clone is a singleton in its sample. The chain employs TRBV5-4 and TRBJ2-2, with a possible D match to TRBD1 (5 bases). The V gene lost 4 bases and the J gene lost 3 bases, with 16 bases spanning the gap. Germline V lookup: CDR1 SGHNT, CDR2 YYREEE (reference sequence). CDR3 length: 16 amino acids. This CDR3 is CASSPRAGWDTGELFF. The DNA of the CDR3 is TGTGCCAGCAGCCCCAGGGCAGGGTGGGACACCGGGGAGCTGTTTTTT.

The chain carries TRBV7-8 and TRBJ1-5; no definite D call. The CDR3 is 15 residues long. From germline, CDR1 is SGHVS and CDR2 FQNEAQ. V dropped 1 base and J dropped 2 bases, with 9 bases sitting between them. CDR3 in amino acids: CASSLGGWGNQPQHF. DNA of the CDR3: TGTGCCAGCAGCTTAGGAGGATGGGGCAATCAGCCCCAGCATTTT.

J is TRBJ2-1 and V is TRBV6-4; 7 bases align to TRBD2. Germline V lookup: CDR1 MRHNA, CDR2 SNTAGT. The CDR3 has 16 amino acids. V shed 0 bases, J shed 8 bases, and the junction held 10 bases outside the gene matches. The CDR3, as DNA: TGTGCCAGCAGTGACTCAAGACTAGCTAACAAGGATGAGCAGTTCTTC. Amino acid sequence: CASSDSRLANKDEQFF.

The CDR3 loop is CASSQMSGFGNTIYF. In nucleotides, the CDR3 is TGTGCCAGCAGCCAAATGTCGGGGTTCGGAAACACCATATATTTT. V and J are TRBV3-1 (or the pseudogene TRBV3-2) and TRBJ1-3, with D uncertain. Germline-derived CDR1 and CDR2 are LGHDT and YNNKEL (reference sequence). V lost 2 bases and J lost 4, with 12 bases in between. The CDR3 consists of 15 residues.

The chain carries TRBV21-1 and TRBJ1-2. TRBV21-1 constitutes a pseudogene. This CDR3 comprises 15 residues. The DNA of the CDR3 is TGTGCCAGCAGCAAACCCCGTAGGAGTGATTATGGCTACACCTTC. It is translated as CASSKPRRSDYGYTF.

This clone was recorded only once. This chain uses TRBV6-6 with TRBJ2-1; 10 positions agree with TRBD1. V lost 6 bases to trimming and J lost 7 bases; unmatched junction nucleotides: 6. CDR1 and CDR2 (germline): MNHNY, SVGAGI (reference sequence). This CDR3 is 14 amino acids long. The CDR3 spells CASSPDRGPNEQFF. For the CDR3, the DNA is TGTGCCAGCAGCCCCGACAGGGGGCCTAATGAGCAGTTCTTC.

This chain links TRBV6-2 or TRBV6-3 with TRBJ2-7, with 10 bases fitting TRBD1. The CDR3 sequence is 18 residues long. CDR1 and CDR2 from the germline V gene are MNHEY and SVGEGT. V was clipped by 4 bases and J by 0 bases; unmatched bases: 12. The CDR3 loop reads CASSSPSRQGASSYEQYF. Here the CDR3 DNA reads TGTGCCAGCAGTTCCCCCTCCCGACAGGGGGCCTCCTCCTACGAGCAGTACTTC.

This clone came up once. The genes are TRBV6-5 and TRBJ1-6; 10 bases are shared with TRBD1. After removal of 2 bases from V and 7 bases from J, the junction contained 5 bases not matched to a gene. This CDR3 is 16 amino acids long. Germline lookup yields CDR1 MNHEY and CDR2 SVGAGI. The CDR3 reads CASSYPRQGANSPLHF. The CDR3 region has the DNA TGTGCCAGCAGTTACCCGCGACAGGGGGCAAATTCACCCCTCCACTTT.

The CDR3 spells CASREGTGGLTEAFF. The CDR3 nucleotides read TGCGCCAGCAGAGAGGGAACAGGGGGTTTGACTGAAGCTTTCTTT. V gene TRBV10-1 combines with J gene TRBJ1-1; TRBD1 matches at 8 bases. The V gene's germline CDR1 is WNHNN and CDR2 SYGVQD (reference sequence). V lost 6 bases and J lost 5; bases outside the gene matches: 11. The CDR3 consists of 15 residues.

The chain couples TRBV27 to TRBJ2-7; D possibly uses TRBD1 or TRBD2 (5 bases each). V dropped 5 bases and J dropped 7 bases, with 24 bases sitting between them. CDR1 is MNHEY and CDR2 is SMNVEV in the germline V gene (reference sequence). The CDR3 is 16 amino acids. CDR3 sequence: CASSKFLRGRSDEQYF. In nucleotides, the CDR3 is TGTGCCAGCAGTAAGTTCCTCCGGGGACGGTCGGATGAGCAGTACTTC.

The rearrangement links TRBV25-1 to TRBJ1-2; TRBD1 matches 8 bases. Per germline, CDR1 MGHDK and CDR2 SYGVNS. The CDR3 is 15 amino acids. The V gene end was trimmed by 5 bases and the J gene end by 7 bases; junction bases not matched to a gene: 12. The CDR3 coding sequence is TGTGCCAGCAGTTTGGGCGGGACAGGAACTTCTGGCTACACCTTC. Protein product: CASSLGGTGTSGYTF.

The CDR3 sequence is CASSPAVRGAGDTQYF. The CDR3, as DNA: TGTGCCAGCAGCCCCGCGGTGCGGGGGGCAGGGGATACGCAGTATTTT. The chain combines TRBV7-3 with TRBJ2-3; 8 bases line up with TRBD2. Germline CDR1 and CDR2: SGHTA and FQGTGA. CDR3 length: 16 residues. V lost 5 bases to trimming and J lost 6 bases; unmatched junction nucleotides: 13.

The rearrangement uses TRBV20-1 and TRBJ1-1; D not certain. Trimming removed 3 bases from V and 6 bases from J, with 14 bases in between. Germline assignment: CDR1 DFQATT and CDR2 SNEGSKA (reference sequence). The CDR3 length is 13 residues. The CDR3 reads CSASYPLLPEAFF. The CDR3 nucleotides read TGCAGTGCTAGTTATCCCCTTTTGCCTGAAGCTTTCTTT.

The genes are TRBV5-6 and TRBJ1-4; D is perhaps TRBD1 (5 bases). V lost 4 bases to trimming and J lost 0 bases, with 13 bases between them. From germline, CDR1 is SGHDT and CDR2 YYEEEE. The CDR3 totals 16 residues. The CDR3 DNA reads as TGTGCCAGCAGCATACGGGACGGTGCAACTAATGAAAAACTGTTTTTT. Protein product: CASSIRDGATNEKLFF.

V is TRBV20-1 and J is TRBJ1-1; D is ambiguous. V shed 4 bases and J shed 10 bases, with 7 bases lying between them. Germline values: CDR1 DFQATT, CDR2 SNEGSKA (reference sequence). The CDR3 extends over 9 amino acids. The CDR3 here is CSAIRGAFF. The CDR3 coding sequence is TGCAGTGCTATCCGGGGAGCTTTCTTT.

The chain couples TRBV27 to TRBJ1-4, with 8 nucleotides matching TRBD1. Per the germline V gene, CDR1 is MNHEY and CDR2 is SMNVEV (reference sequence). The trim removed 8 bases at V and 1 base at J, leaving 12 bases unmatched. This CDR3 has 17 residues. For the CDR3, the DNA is TGTGCCAGCCGAGTAACAGGGGGATGGGGAACTAATGAAAAACTGTTTTTT. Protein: CASRVTGGWGTNEKLFF.

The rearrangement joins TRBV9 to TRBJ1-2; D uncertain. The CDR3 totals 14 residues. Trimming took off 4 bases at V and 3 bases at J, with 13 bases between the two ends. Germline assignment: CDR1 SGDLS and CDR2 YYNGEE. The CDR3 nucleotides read TGTGCCAGCAGCCTTAGAGTTACCGACTATGGCTACACCTTC. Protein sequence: CASSLRVTDYGYTF.

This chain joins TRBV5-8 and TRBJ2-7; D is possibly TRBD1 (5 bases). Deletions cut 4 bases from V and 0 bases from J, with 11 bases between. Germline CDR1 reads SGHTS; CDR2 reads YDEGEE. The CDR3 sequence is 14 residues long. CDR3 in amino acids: CASSQQVRSYEQYF. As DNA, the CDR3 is TGTGCCAGCAGCCAACAGGTCCGCTCCTACGAGCAGTACTTC.

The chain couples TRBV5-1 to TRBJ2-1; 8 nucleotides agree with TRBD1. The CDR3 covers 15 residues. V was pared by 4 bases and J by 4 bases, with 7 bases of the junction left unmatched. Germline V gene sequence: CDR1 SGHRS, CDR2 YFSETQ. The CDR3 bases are TGCGCCAGCAGCCCGGGACAGGTTATTTACAATGAGCAGTTCTTC. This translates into CASSPGQVIYNEQFF.

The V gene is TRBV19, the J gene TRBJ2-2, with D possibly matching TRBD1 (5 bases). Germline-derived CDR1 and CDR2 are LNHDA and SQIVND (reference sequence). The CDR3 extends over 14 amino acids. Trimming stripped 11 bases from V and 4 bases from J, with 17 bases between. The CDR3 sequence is CASCGRASTGELFF. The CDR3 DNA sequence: TGTGCCTCCTGCGGCAGGGCTAGCACCGGGGAGCTGTTTTTT.

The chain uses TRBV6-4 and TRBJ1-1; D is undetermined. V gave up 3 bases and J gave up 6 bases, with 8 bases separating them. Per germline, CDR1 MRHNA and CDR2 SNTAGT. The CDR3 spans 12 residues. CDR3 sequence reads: CASSELWPEAFF. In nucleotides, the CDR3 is TGTGCCAGCAGTGAATTATGGCCTGAAGCTTTCTTT.

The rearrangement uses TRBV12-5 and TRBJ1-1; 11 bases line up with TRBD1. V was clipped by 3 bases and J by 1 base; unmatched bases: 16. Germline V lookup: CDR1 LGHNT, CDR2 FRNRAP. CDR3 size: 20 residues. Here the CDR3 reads CASGFSPRTGGEKGNTEAFF. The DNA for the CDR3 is TGTGCTAGTGGTTTCTCCCCGAGGACAGGGGGCGAAAAGGGGAACACTGAAGCTTTCTTT.

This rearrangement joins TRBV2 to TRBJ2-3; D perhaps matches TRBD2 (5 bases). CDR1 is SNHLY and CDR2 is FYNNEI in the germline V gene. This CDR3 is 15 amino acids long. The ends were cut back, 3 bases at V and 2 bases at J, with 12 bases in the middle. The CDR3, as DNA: TGTGCCAGCAGTGACCAAGAGCGGTCCACAGATACGCAGTATTTT. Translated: CASSDQERSTDTQYF.

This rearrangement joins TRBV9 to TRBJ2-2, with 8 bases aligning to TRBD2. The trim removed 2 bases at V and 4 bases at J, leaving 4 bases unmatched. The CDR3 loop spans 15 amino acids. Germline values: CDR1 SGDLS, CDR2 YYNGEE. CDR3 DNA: TGTGCCAGCAGCGTGGACGGGACTAGCACCGGGGAGCTGTTTTTT. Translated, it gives CASSVDGTSTGELFF.

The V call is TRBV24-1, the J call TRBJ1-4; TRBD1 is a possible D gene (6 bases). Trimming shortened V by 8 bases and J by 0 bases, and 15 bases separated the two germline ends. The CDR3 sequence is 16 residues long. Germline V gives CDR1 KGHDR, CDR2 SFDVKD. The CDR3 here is CATTKQGAATNEKLFF. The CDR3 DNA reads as TGTGCCACCACCAAACAGGGTGCGGCAACTAATGAAAAACTGTTTTTT.

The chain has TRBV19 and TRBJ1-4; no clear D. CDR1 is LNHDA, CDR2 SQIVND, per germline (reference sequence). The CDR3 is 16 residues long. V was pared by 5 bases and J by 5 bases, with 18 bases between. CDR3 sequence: CASSAGRLGWNEKLFF. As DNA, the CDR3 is TGTGCCAGTAGTGCGGGCCGGTTAGGGTGGAATGAAAAACTGTTTTTT.

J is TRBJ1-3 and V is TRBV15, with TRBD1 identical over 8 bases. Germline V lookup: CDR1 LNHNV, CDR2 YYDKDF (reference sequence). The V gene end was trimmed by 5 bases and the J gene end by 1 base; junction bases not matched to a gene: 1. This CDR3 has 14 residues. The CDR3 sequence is CATSQGASGNTIYF. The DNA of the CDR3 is TGTGCCACCAGCCAGGGGGCTTCTGGAAACACCATATATTTT.

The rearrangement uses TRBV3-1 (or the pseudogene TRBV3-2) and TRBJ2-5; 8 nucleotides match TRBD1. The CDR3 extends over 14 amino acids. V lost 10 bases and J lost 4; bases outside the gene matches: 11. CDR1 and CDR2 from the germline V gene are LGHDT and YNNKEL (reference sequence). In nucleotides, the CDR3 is TGTGCCACCGCGCTTCAGGGGGCGGGAGAGACCCAGTACTTC. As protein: CATALQGAGETQYF.